The present T cell receptor beta chain was sequenced within a study of control samples from healthy donors and cancer patients. Profiled with immunoSEQ multiplex PCR; TCRdb holds only in-frame clones, not every one. The data contain approximately 100,000 clones, around 88% of them singletons. This clone has a handful of counts. The CDR3 consists of 16 residues. V dropped 3 bases and J dropped 9; count of bases not matched to a gene: 10. The germline V gene encodes CDR1 KGHSH and CDR2 LQKENI. The source material was blood. This clonotype was obtained from a young man in good health. This chain joins TRBV18 and TRBJ2-1; 11 positions match TRBD1. The CDR3 sequence is CASSPQGTGGVGEQFF. The CDR3 DNA is TGTGCCAGCTCACCTCAGGGGACAGGGGGTGTCGGTGAGCAGTTCTTC.